This T cell receptor beta chain originates from a study of lymphopenia after photon versus proton radiotherapy. Sequenced by immunoSEQ multiplex PCR; TCRdb stores in-frame clones only, minus some. The table includes roughly 25,000 clones, approximately 89% detected once. Germline V lookup: CDR1 SGHNT, CDR2 YENEEA. The CDR3 has 14 amino acids. Trimming took off 5 bases at V and 2 bases at J, with 12 bases between the two ends. Sample: peripheral blood, taken from a patient treated with photon-based radiotherapy. This TCR derives from a man aged 30 to 39 with gastric cancer. The chain carries TRBV11-3 and TRBJ2-5; possibly TRBD1 for D (6 bases). The CDR3 DNA follows: TGTGCCAGCAGCACCGGGACATCGCAAGAGACCCAGTACTTC. It yields the protein CASSTGTSQETQYF.